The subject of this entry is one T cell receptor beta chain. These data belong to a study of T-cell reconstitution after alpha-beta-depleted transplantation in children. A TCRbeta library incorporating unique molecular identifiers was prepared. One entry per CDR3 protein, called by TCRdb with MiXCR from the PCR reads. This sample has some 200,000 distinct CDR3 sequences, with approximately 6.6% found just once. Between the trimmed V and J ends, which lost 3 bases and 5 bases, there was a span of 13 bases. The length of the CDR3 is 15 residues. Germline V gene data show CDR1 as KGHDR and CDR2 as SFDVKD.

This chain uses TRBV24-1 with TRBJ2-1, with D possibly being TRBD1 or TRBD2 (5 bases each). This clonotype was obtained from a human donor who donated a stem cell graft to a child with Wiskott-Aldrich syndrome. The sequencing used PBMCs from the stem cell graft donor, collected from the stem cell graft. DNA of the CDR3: TGTGCCACCAGTGATCCGAGAGGGGAAAACAATGAGCAGTTCTTC. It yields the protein CATSDPRGENNEQFF.